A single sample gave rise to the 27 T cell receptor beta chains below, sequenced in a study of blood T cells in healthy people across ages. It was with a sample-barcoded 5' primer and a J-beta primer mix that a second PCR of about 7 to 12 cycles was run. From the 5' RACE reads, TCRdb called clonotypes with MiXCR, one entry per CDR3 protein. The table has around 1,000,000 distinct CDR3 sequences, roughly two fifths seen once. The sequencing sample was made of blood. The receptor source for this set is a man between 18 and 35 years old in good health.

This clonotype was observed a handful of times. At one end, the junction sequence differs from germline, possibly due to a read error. CDR3 in DNA: TGTGCCAGCAGCCAAGACATAGATACGCAGTATTTT. Translation gives CASSQDIDTQYF. The chain has TRBV4-1 and TRBJ2-3, with unresolved D. The CDR3 loop spans 12 amino acids. From germline, CDR1 is MGHRA and CDR2 YSYEKL.

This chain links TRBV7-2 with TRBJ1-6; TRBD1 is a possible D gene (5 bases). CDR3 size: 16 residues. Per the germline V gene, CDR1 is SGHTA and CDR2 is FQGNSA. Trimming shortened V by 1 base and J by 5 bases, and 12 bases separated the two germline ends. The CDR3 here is CASSLGWGTNNSPLHF. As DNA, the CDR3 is TGTGCCAGCAGCTTAGGGTGGGGGACGAATAATTCACCCCTCCACTTT. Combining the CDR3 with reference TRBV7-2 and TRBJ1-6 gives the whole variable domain GAGVSQSPSNKVTEKGKDVELRCDPISGHTALYWYRQSLGQGLEFLIYFQGNSAPDKSGLPSDRFSAERTGGSVSTLTIQRTQQEDSAVYLCASSLGWGTNNSPLHFGNGTRLTVT.

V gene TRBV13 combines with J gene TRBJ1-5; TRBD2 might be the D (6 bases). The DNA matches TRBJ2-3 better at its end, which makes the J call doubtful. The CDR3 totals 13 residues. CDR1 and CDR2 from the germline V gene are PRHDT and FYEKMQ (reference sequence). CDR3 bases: TGTGCCAGCAGCCGGGGACTCAATCAGCCCCAGTATTTT. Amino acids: CASSRGLNQPQYF.

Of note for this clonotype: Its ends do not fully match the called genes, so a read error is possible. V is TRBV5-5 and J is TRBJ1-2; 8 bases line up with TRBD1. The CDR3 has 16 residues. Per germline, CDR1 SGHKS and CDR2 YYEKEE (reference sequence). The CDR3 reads CASSPTGAFTNYDYTF. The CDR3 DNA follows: TGTGCCAGCAGCCCGACAGGGGCTTTCACTAACTATGACTACACCTTC.

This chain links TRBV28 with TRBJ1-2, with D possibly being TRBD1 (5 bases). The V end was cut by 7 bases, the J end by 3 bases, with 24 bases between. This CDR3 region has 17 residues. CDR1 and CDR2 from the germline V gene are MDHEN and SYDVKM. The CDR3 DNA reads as TGTGCCAGCACCCCAGTCTCCTTTTTTAGGGGATACTATGGCTACACCTTC. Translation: CASTPVSFFRGYYGYTF.

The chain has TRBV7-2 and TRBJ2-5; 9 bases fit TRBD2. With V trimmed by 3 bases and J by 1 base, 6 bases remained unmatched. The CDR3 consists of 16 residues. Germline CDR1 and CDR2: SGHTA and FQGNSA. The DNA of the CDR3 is TGTGCCAGCAGCTTGTTCCCAGCGGGAGGCCAAGAGACCCAGTACTTC. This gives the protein CASSLFPAGGQETQYF.

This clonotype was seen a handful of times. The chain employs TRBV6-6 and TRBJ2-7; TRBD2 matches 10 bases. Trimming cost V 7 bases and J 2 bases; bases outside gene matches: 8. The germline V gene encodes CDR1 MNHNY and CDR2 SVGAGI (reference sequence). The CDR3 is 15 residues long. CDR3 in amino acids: CASNEAGGPTYEQYF. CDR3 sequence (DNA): TGTGCCAGCAACGAAGCGGGGGGGCCTACCTACGAGCAGTACTTC.

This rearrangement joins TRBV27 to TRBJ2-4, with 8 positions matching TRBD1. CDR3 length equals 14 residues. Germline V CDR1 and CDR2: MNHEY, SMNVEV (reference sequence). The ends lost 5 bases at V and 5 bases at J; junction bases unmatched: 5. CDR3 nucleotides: TGTGCCAGCAGTCTGCCGGGACAGGAAAACATTCAGTACTTC. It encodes CASSLPGQENIQYF.

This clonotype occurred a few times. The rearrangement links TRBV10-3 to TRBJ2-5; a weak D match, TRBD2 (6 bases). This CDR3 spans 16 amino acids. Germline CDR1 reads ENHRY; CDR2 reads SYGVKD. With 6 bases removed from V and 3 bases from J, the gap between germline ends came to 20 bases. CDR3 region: CAISSKPAGPKETQYF. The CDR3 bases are TGTGCCATCAGCTCCAAACCCGCGGGGCCCAAAGAGACCCAGTACTTC.

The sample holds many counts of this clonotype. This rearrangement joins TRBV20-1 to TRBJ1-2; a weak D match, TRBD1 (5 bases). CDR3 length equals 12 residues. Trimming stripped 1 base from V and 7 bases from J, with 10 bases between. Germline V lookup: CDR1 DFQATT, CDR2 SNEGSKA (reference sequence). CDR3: CSARGQGGGYTF. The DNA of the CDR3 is TGCAGTGCTAGAGGGCAGGGTGGTGGCTACACCTTC.

Here the CDR3 DNA reads TGCAGTGCATCCAGCGGGACCTCTAACTATGGCTACACCTTC. Translation: CSASSGTSNYGYTF. This chain links TRBV20-1 with TRBJ1-2; D might be TRBD1 (5 bases). The CDR3 totals 14 residues. The V end was cut by 6 bases, the J end by 0 bases, with 14 bases between. Per germline, CDR1 DFQATT and CDR2 SNEGSKA (reference sequence).

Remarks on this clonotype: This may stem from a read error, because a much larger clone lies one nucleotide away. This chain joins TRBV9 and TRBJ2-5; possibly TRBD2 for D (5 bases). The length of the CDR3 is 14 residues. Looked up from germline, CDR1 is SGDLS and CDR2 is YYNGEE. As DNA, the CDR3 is TGTGCCAGCAGATGGACTTTCTACCAAGGGACCCAGTACTTC. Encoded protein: CASRWTFYQGTQYF.

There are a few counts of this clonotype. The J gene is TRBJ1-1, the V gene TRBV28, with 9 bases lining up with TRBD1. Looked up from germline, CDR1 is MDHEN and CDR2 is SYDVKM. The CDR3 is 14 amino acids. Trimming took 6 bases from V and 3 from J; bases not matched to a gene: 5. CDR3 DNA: TGTGCCAGCAGAGCACAGGGGGCGTACACTGAAGCTTTCTTT. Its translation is CASRAQGAYTEAFF.

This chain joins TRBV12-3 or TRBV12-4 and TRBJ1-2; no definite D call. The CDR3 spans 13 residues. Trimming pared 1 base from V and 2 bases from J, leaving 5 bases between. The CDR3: CASSLDDNYGYTF. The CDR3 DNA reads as TGTGCCAGCAGTTTAGACGACAACTATGGCTACACCTTC.

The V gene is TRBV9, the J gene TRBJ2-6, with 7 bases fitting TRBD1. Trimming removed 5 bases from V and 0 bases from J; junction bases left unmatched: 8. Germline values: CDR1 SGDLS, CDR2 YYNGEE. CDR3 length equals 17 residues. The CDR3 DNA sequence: TGTGCCAGCAGTCTCCGGGACAGTCCCTCTGGGGCCAACGTCCTGACTTTC. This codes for CASSLRDSPSGANVLTF.

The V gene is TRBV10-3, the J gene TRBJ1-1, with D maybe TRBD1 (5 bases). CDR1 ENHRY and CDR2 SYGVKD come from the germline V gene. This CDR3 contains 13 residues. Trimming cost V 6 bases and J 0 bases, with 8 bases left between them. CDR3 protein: CAIREGMNTEAFF. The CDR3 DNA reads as TGTGCCATCAGAGAGGGGATGAACACTGAAGCTTTCTTT.

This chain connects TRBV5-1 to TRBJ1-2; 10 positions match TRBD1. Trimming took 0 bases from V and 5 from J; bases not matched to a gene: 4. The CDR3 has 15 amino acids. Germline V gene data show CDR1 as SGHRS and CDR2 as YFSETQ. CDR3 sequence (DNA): TGCGCCAGCAGCTTGGGACAGGGGGCGCGTTATGGCTACACCTTC. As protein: CASSLGQGARYGYTF.

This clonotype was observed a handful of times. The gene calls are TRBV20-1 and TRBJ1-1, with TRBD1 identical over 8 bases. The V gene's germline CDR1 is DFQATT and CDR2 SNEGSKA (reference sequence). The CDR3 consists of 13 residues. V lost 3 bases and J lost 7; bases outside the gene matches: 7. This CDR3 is CSASEDREFEAFF. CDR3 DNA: TGCAGTGCTAGCGAGGACAGGGAATTTGAAGCTTTCTTT.

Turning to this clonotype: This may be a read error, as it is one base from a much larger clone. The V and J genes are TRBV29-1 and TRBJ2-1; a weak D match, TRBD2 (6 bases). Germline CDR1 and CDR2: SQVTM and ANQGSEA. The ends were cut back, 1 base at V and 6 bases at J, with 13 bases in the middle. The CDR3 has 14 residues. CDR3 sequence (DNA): TGCAGCGTTGAAGGGGGGGTCCCTTGCAATGAGCAGTTCTTC. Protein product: CSVEGGVPCNEQFF.

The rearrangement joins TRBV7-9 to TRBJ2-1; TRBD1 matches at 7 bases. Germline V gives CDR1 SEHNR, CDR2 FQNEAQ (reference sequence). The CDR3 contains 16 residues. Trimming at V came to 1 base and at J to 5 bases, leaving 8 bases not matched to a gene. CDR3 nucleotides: TGTGCCAGCAGCTTAGTCTTTCGACAGGGAGACAATGAGCAGTTCTTC. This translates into CASSLVFRQGDNEQFF.

The CDR3 loop reads CSARSRESQPQHF. The CDR3 region has the DNA TGCAGTGCTAGGAGTCGGGAATCTCAGCCCCAGCATTTT. This chain joins TRBV20-1 and TRBJ1-5; D unresolved. The CDR3 is made up of 13 amino acids. Looked up from germline, CDR1 is DFQATT and CDR2 is SNEGSKA (reference sequence). The V end was cut by 3 bases, the J end by 6 bases, with 12 bases between.

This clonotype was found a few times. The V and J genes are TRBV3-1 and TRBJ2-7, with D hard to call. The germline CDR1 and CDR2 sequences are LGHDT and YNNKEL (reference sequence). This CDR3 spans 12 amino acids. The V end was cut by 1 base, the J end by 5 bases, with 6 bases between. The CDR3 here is CASSQVLHEQYF. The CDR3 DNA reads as TGTGCCAGCAGCCAAGTGTTGCACGAGCAGTACTTC.

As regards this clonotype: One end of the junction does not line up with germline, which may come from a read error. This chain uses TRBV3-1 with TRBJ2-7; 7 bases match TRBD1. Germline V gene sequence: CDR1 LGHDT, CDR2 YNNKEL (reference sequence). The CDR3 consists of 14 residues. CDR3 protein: CASSKGQEYYKQYF. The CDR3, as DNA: TGTGCCAGCAGCAAAGGACAGGAATACTACAAGCAGTACTTC.

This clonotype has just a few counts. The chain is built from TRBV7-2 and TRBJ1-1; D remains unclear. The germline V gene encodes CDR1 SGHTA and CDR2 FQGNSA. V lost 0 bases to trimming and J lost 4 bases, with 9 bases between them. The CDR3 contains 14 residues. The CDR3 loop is CASSLATWGTEAFF. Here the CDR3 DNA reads TGTGCCAGCAGCTTAGCTACGTGGGGCACTGAAGCTTTCTTT.

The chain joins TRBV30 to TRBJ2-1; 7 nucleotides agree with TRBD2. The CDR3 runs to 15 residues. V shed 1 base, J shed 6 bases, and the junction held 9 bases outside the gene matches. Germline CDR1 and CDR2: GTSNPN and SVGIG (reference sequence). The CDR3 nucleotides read TGTGCCTGGAGTGAGGGCAGGGAGGGTTGCAATGAGCAGTTCTTC. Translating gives CAWSEGREGCNEQFF.

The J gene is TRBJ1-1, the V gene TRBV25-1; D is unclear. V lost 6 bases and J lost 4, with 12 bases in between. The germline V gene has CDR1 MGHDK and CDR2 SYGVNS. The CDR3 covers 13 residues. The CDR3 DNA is TGTGCCAGCAGGACGGGAGGTCGCACTGAAGCTTTCTTT. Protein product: CASRTGGRTEAFF.

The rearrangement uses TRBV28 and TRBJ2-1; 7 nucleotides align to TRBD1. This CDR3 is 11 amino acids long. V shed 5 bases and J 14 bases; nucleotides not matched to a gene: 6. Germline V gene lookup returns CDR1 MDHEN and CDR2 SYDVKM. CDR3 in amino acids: CASSRQGVEFF. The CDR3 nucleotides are TGTGCCAGCAGTCGACAGGGCGTTGAGTTCTTC.